There are many counts of the clone carrying this T cell receptor (beta chain). What it recognizes is unknown. The data stem from a study of CD8 T cells in ankylosing spondylitis. Study-wide points: Existing reports had already noted some motif variants in reactive arthritis synovial fluid and blood. Disease-linked clones, CD8+, were relatively rare in peripheral blood. Apparently characteristic of ankylosing spondylitis blood was a TCR beta motif (roughly eight highly homologous variants). Matched synovial fluid from ankylosing spondylitis patients was reported to be enriched for disease-linked clones.

Each TCR beta library was made by quantitative 5'-RACE that incorporated molecular barcodes. TCRdb ran MiXCR on the 5' RACE reads and lists one entry per CDR3 protein. The table records approximately 520,000 distinct CDR3 sequences, about 5.4% of them present only once. This CDR3 comprises 15 residues. The germline V gene has CDR1 LGHNA and CDR2 YNFKEQ. The trim removed 4 bases at V and 2 bases at J, leaving 7 bases unmatched. The sequence came from a male donor with ankylosing spondylitis. Sequences were obtained from blood, either unsorted or a sorted T cell fraction (not recorded which). The chain uses TRBV4-2 and TRBJ2-7; 8 nucleotides agree with TRBD2. The CDR3 loop is CASSLGTRSPYEQYF. CDR3 nucleotides: TGTGCCAGCAGCCTCGGGACTAGATCTCCCTACGAGCAGTACTTC.